A selection of T cell receptor beta chains follows, all from one sample in a study of T cells in Graves' hyperthyroidism and ophthalmopathy. TCRdb called the multiplex PCR reads again in MiXCR, with one record for every CDR3 protein. Among 530,000 or so distinct CDR3 sequences listed, roughly 17% were seen once. Specimen: blood. The receptors derive from a young woman with Graves' ophthalmopathy. Each CDR3 is given with its conserved first and last residue. Fields, in order: J gene, V gene, D gene, clone size, CDR3 protein, CDR3 DNA. The D gene is left open where the match is weak. Rows may omit the clone size; those that give it use once, few, many or a size class.

>TRBJ2-3|TRBV5-1|TRBD1|few
CASSLALTGTDTQYF
TGCGCCAGCAGCTTGGCCTTGACAGGGACAGATACGCAGTATTTT
>TRBJ1-2|TRBV7-2|.|few
CASSPRDGGYTF
TGTGCCAGCAGCCCCCGCGACGGTGGCTACACCTTC
>TRBJ1-3|TRBV11-2|.|many
CASSLSWEIHSGNTIYF
TGTGCCAGCAGCTTATCTTGGGAAATTCACTCTGGAAACACCATATATTTT
>TRBJ2-7|TRBV12-3/TRBV12-4|TRBD2|many
CASSPTTSGSYEQYF
TGTGCCAGCAGTCCAACGACTAGCGGGAGCTACGAGCAGTACTTC
>TRBJ2-7|TRBV7-2|TRBD2|many
CASSIPGLAWEQYF
TGTGCCAGCAGCATACCGGGACTAGCCTGGGAGCAGTACTTC
>TRBJ1-1|TRBV15|.|.
CATSPLTGMGAFF
TGTGCCACCAGCCCTCTCACGGGAATGGGAGCTTTCTTT
>TRBJ2-1|TRBV20-1|TRBD1|few
CSANTQGITGGIFDEQFF
TGCAGTGCAAACACTCAAGGGATAACAGGGGGGATCTTTGATGAGCAGTTCTTC
>TRBJ2-7|TRBV18|.|.
CASSPREGGEQYF
TGTGCCAGCTCCCCCCGGGAAGGCGGGGAGCAGTACTTC
>TRBJ1-1|TRBV12-3/TRBV12-4|.|.
CASSLELILNTEAFF
TGTGCCAGCAGTTTGGAATTGATTCTGAACACTGAAGCTTTCTTT
>TRBJ2-7|TRBV10-3|TRBD1|.
CVISELDRGDEQYF
TGTGTCATCAGTGAGTTGGACAGGGGCGACGAGCAGTACTTC
>TRBJ2-5|TRBV24-1|.|few
CATSDRGRGAKETQYF
TGTGCCACCAGTGATCGCGGTCGGGGGGCCAAAGAGACCCAGTACTTC
>TRBJ1-6|TRBV6-1|TRBD1|few
CASSPRTGGYNGSPLHF
TGTGCCAGCAGTCCTCGGACAGGGGGCTACAACGGTTCACCCCTCCACTTT
>TRBJ2-3|TRBV28|.|many
CASRGYGDPDTQYF
TGTGCCAGCAGGGGCTATGGAGACCCAGATACGCAGTATTTT
>TRBJ1-2|TRBV6-1|.|many
CASSATGGVLDGYTF
TGTGCCAGCAGTGCGACGGGTGGGGTATTGGATGGCTACACCTTC
>TRBJ1-1|TRBV6-1|.|few
CASSGEQGTPWGTEAFF
TGTGCCAGCAGTGGGGAGCAGGGGACCCCTTGGGGCACTGAAGCTTTCTTT
>TRBJ2-7|TRBV30|.|many
CAWNNRDEENEQYF
TGTGCCTGGAATAATCGGGACGAAGAAAACGAGCAGTACTTC
>TRBJ2-5|TRBV7-9|.|few
CASSLVPGFRRGETQYF
TGTGCCAGCAGCTTAGTGCCGGGCTTCCGAAGGGGGGAGACCCAGTACTTC
>TRBJ2-7|TRBV6-2/TRBV6-3|.|many
CASRPLTPPSSYEQYF
TGTGCCAGCAGACCCCTTACGCCACCCAGCTCCTACGAGCAGTACTTC
>TRBJ1-5|TRBV30|.|.
CAWSLGGNSNQPQHF
TGTGCCTGGTCCCTTGGGGGAAATAGCAATCAGCCCCAGCATTTT
>TRBJ2-1|TRBV9|TRBD1|many
CASSPPRGTANEQFF
TGTGCCAGCAGCCCCCCCAGGGGGACAGCGAATGAGCAGTTCTTC
>TRBJ2-7|TRBV20-1|.|few
CSARGTPYEQYF
TGCAGTGCTAGGGGGACACCTTACGAGCAGTACTTC
>TRBJ1-2|TRBV5-6|.|few
CASSLLPQIYGYTF
TGTGCCAGCAGCTTGCTCCCCCAGATCTATGGCTACACCTTC
>TRBJ1-1|TRBV6-5|.|many
CASSYGTGPNTEAFF
TGTGCCAGCAGTTACGGCACAGGGCCGAACACTGAAGCTTTCTTT
>TRBJ1-2|TRBV30|.|many
CAWGRFFSGYTF
TGTGCCTGGGGCAGGTTTTTTAGTGGCTACACCTTC
>TRBJ2-3|TRBV20-1|TRBD2|few
CSARAVGSGRTDTQYF
TGCAGTGCTAGAGCTGTGGGTAGCGGGAGGACAGATACGCAGTATTTT
>TRBJ1-5|TRBV3-1|.|.
CASSHGGAGQPQHF
TGTGCCAGCAGCCACGGGGGGGCAGGCCAGCCCCAGCATTTT
>TRBJ2-7|TRBV7-9|TRBD1|.
CASSFSGQGGYNEQYF
TGTGCCAGCAGCTTCTCCGGACAGGGGGGGTACAATGAGCAGTACTTC
>TRBJ2-5|TRBV7-2|.|.
CASSQAEYGGGETQYF
TGTGCCAGCAGCCAAGCCGAATACGGGGGCGGAGAGACCCAGTACTTC
>TRBJ2-1|TRBV28|TRBD1|.
CASSPLTGGESYNEQFF
TGTGCCAGCAGTCCCCTAACAGGGGGCGAGTCCTACAATGAGCAGTTCTTC
>TRBJ2-1|TRBV20-1|TRBD2|few
CSVEISGRVYNEQFF
TGCAGTGTTGAGATTAGCGGGAGAGTATACAATGAGCAGTTCTTC